Each of the 2 T cell receptor beta chains below was sequenced from the same sample in a study of blood T cell repertoires in COVID-19 (dated by TCRdb to about 2020). Receptor amplification or capture employed the immunoSEQ multiplex PCR assay. Here the immuneACCESS table is served through TCRdb, limited to in-frame sequences with V and J called. Missing clones are a known gap in these copies; in checked studies unresolved V genes cover under half, and the rest lacks a known reason. Across this sample there are tens of thousands of clones, with roughly four fifths seen only once. The ten biggest clones cover around 21% of the sample. The sequencing input was peripheral blood. The receptors shown here come from a woman of 80 years or more with active or convalescent COVID-19.

The rearrangement joins TRBV5-6 to TRBJ1-1; TRBD1 might be the D (6 bases). This CDR3 comprises 14 residues. In germline, CDR1 is SGHDT, CDR2 YYEEEE. V was cut by 4 bases and J by 10 bases, with 20 bases left in between. The CDR3 bases are TGTGCCAGCAGCCTGGACCGTCGGAGGGGGGGAGCTTTCTTT. It translates to CASSLDRRRGGAFF.

The chain carries TRBV29-1 and TRBJ2-5, with D maybe TRBD1 (5 bases). Trimming removed 7 bases from V and 0 bases from J, with 12 bases in between. In germline, CDR1 is SQVTM, CDR2 ANQGSEA. The CDR3 length is 13 residues. The CDR3 DNA reads as TGCAGCGCTAAAGGGGATTACCAAGAGACCCAGTACTTC. Translation gives CSAKGDYQETQYF.